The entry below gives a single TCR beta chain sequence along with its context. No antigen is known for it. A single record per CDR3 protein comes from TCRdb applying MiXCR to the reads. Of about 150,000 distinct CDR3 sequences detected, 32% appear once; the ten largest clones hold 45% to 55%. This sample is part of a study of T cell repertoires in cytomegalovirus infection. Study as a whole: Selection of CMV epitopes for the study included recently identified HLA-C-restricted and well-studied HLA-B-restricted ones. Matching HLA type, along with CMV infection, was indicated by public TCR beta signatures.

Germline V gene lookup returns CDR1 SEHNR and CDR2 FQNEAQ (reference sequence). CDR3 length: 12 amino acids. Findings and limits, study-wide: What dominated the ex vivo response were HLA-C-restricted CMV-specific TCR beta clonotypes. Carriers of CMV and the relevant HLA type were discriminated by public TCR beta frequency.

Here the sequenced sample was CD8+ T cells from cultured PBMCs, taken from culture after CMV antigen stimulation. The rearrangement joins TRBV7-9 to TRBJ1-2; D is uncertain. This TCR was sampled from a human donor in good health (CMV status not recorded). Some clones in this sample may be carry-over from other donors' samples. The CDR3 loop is CAAGGSGYGYTF. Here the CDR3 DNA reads TGTGCTGCTGGCGGTTCTGGCTATGGCTACACCTTC.